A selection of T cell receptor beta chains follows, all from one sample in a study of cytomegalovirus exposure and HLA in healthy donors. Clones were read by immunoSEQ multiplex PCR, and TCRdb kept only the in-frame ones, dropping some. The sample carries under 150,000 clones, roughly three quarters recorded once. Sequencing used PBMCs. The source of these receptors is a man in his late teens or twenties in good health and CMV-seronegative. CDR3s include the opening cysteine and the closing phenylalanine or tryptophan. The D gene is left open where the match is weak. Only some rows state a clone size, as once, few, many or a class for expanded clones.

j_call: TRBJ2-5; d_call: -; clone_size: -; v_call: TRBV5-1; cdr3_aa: CASSLLGETQYF; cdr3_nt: TGCGCCAGCAGCTTATTGGGCGAGACCCAGTACTTC
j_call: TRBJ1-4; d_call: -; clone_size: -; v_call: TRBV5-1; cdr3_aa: CASSYLPIGGRAEKLFF; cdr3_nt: TGCGCCAGCAGCTACCTCCCGATCGGGGGACGGGCTGAAAAACTGTTTTTT
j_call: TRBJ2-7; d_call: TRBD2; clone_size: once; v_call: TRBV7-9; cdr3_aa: CASSPPGGGSFSYEQYF; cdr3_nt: TGTGCCAGCAGCCCCCCCGGGGGGGGCAGCTTCTCCTACGAGCAGTACTTC
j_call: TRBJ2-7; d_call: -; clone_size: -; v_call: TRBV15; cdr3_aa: CATSPRVAVTEQYF; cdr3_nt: TGTGCCACCAGCCCCCGGGTCGCGGTGACCGAGCAGTACTTC
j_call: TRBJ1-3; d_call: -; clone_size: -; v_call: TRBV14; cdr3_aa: CASSGLSGNTIYF; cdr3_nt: TGTGCCAGCAGCGGGCTATCTGGAAACACCATATATTTT
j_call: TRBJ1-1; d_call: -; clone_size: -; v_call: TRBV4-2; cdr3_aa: CASSQVPSGGNTEAFF; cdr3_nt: TGTGCCAGCAGCCAAGTCCCTAGCGGGGGCAACACTGAAGCTTTCTTT
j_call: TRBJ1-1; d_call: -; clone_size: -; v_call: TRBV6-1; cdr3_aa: CASRLLGVTEAFF; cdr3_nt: TGTGCCAGCAGGCTACTCGGAGTTACTGAAGCTTTCTTT
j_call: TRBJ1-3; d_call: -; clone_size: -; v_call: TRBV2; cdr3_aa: CASGRGLTSGNTIYF; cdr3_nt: TGTGCCAGCGGAAGGGGACTTACCTCTGGAAACACCATATATTTT
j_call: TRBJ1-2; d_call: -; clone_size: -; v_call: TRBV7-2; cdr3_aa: CASSSSTGQNIYGYTF; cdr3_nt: TGTGCCAGCAGCTCATCTACCGGACAGAACATTTATGGCTACACCTTC
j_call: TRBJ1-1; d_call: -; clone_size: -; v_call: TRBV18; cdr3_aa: CASSPSFAVNTEAFF; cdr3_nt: TGTGCCAGCTCACCTTCGTTCGCGGTGAACACTGAAGCTTTCTTT
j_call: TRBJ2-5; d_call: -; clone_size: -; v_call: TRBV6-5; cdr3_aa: CASRTTGTIQETQYF; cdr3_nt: TGTGCCAGCAGGACGACAGGTACTATCCAAGAGACCCAGTACTTC
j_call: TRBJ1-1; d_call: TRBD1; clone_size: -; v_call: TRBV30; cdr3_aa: CAWRGQWNTEAFF; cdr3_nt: TGTGCCTGGAGGGGACAGTGGAACACTGAAGCTTTCTTT
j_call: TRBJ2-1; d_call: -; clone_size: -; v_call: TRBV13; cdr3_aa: CASSMTRGNEQFF; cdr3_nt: TGTGCCAGCAGCATGACTAGGGGCAATGAGCAGTTCTTC
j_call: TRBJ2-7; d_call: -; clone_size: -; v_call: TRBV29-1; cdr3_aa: CSVKAGAYEQYF; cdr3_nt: TGTAGCGTTAAGGCGGGGGCATACGAGCAGTACTTC
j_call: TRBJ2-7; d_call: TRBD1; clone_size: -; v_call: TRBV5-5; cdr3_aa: CASTKPGQGYEQYF; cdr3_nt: TGTGCCAGCACCAAACCGGGACAGGGTTACGAGCAGTACTTC
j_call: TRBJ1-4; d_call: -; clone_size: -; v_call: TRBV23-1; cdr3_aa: CASSQGNNEKLFF; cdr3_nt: TGCGCCAGCAGTCAGGGCAATAATGAAAAACTGTTTTTT
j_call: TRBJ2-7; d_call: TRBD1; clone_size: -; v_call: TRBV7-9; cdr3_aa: CASRPQGAYEQYF; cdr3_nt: TGTGCCAGCAGACCACAGGGGGCTTACGAGCAGTACTTC
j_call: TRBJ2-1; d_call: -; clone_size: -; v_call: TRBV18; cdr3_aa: CASSPQTLYNEQFF; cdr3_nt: TGTGCCAGCTCACCCCAGACTCTGTACAATGAGCAGTTCTTC